This T cell receptor beta chain is from a study of prognosis after radiotherapy for stage I lung cancer. Study at large: Stage I non-small cell lung cancer patients were enrolled between early 2018 and early 2019.

This clonotype occurred many times. The CDR3 runs 12 residues. The J segment lost 8 bases and the V segment lost 4 bases, leaving 4 bases of the junction unmatched. Germline CDR1 is SQVTM and CDR2 is ANQGSEA. TCR beta CDR3 was amplified from genomic DNA by two-round multiplex PCR. With primers specific to each TRBV and TRBJ gene, the first-round PCR was performed. Universal primers were what the second PCR round relied on. TCRdb re-called the multiplex PCR reads with MiXCR, one entry per CDR3 protein. Of some 56,000 distinct CDR3 sequences listed, approximately 25% are singletons. Sequencing used PBMCs, obtained before or after stereotactic body radiation therapy (not recorded which). The rearrangement joins TRBV29-1 to TRBJ1-2, with 10 bases that match TRBD1. This receptor was identified in a donor over 45 with non-small cell lung cancer. CDR3 sequence: CSVGQGAVGYTF. CDR3 DNA: TGCAGCGTTGGACAGGGGGCGGTCGGCTACACCTTC.